Here is one T cell receptor beta chain with its context. This sample is part of a study of T-cell reconstitution after alpha-beta-depleted transplantation in children. V lost 3 bases, J lost 4 bases, and 15 bases lay in between. CDR1 and CDR2 (germline): KGHDR, SFDVKD. The CDR3 covers 16 residues. It was with unique molecular identifiers that the TCRbeta library was prepared. TCRdb ran MiXCR on the PCR reads and lists one entry per CDR3 protein. Seen here are some 640,000 distinct CDR3 sequences, approximately 16% observed once, and the top ten hold under 1.2%. The sequence derives from a human donor who donated a stem cell graft to a child with acute myeloid leukemia. The V gene is TRBV24-1, the J gene TRBJ1-5; TRBD1 is a possible D gene (6 bases). This material consisted of PBMCs from the stem cell graft donor, taken from the stem cell graft. This CDR3 reads CATSDLSRGLNQPQHF. DNA for the CDR3: TGTGCCACCAGTGATCTCTCCAGGGGTCTGAATCAGCCCCAGCATTTT.